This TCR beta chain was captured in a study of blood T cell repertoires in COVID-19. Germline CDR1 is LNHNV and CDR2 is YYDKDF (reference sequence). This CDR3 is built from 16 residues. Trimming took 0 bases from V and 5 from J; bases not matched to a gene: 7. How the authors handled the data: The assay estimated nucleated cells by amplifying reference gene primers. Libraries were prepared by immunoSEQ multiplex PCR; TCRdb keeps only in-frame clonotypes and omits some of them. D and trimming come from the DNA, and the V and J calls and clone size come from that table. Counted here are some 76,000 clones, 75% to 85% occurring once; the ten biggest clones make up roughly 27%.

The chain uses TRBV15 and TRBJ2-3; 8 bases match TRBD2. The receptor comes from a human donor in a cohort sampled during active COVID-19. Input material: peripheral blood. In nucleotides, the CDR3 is TGTGCCACCAGCAGAGATGTGTCGGGAGGGGGAGATACGCAGTATTTT. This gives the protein CATSRDVSGGGDTQYF.